This record looks at one T cell receptor (beta chain) sequence and its context. Its antigen is not identified. The data derive from a study of cytomegalovirus exposure and HLA in healthy donors. Trimming cost V 0 bases and J 4 bases; bases outside gene matches: 16. The CDR3 runs to 19 residues. Germline CDR1 reads SGHDN; CDR2 reads FVKESK. Study conclusions and caveats: Analyses of presence and absence presupposed an approximately uniform sequencing depth across donors. A reported reduction in N-insertions relative to the 666-donor mean was seen in an Asian-associated ancestry cluster in a later analysis. It was shown in a later analysis that HLA-associated TCR beta chains were more clonally expanded than other, equally common chains.

Researchers ran the PCR with 60 Vbeta and 13 Jbeta primers. The table came from immunoSEQ multiplex PCR; TCRdb's copy has only in-frame clones and leaves some out. The data show some 190,000 clones, 70% to 90% seen once. The rearrangement links TRBV14 to TRBJ2-3; 7 nucleotides align to TRBD2. What was sequenced was PBMCs. The sequence was collected from a woman between 25 and 40 years old in good health and CMV-seronegative. The CDR3 region has the DNA TGTGCCAGCAGCCAAGATCCAGGGCCGAGCGGGGTTTTTTCAGATACGCAGTATTTT. Translation gives CASSQDPGPSGVFSDTQYF.